This T cell receptor (beta chain) was recovered during a study of control samples from healthy donors and cancer patients. Profiling relied on immunoSEQ multiplex PCR, and the TCRdb table lists in-frame clones only, not all of them. In the table there are 100,000 to 150,000 clones, approximately 91% of which are singletons. V dropped 2 bases and J dropped 6; count of bases not matched to a gene: 3. The V gene's germline CDR1 is SGHRS and CDR2 YFSETQ. The CDR3 runs to 13 residues. The chain links TRBV5-1 to TRBJ1-2; 8 bases are shared with TRBD1. The specimen was blood. The receptor was derived from a woman aged 18 to 35 in good health. Here the CDR3 DNA reads TGCGCCAGCAGCTTAAAGACAGGGGATGGCTACACCTTC. Its translation is CASSLKTGDGYTF.